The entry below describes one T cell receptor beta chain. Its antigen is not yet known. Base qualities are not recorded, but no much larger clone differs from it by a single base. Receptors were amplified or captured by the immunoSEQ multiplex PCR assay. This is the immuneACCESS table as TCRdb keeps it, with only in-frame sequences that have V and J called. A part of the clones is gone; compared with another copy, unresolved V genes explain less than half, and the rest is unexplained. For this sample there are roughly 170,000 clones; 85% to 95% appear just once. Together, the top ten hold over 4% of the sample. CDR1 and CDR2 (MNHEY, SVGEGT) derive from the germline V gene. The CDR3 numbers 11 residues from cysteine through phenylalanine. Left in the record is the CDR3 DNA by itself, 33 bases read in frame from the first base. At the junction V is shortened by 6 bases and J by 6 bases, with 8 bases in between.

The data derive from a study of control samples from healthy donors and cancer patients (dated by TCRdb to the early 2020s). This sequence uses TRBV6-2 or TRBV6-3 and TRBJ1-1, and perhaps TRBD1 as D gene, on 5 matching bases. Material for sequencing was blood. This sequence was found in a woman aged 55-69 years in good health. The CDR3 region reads CASSRVSEAFF. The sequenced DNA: TGTGCCAGCAGCAGGGTTTCTGAAGCTTTCTTT.